This TCR beta chain derives from a study of immune cell composition in non-small cell lung cancer. The normal lung sample lay at least 3 cm, and maximally far, from the tumour. General study findings and limits: Clones >0.5% enriched in tumour were rarer in adenocarcinoma (around 33%) than squamous (about 80%). No significant correlation existed between pack-years smoked and tumour clonality. Adenocarcinomas with higher top tumour-associated clone frequency had more reactive TILs.

Profiling relied on immunoSEQ multiplex PCR, and the TCRdb table lists in-frame clones only, not all of them. The sample lists about 4,900 clones, roughly 72% seen once, with 13% to 15% in the top ten. The sample holds a few counts of this clone. Its antigen is still unknown. Trimming at V came to 6 bases and at J to 5 bases, leaving 1 base not matched to a gene. CDR3 length equals 12 residues. Germline V gene sequence: CDR1 SNHLY, CDR2 FYNNEI. The receptor's source is a human donor with non-small cell lung cancer. Sequencing input: non-adjacent lung tissue. The chain uses TRBV2 and TRBJ1-2, with 9 positions matching TRBD1. As DNA, the CDR3 is TGTGCCAGCAGGGACAGGGGATATGGCTACACCTTC. This gives the protein CASRDRGYGYTF.